One and the same sample provided the 9 T cell receptor beta chains below, sequenced in a study of CD8 T cells in ankylosing spondylitis. Their recognized antigens are unknown. Notes on the study in general: What appeared characteristic of ankylosing spondylitis blood was a TCR beta motif of 7 or 8 highly homologous variants.

From the 5' RACE reads, TCRdb called clonotypes with MiXCR, one entry per CDR3 protein. This sample has roughly 440,000 distinct CDR3 sequences; 17% occur once, and the top ten carry just over 1%. The sample was blood, either unsorted or a sorted T cell fraction (not recorded which). The receptor set was obtained from a male donor with ankylosing spondylitis.

In its sample, this clonotype was seen many times. The genes are TRBV20-1 and TRBJ1-2, with 8 bases identical to TRBD1. CDR1 and CDR2 (germline): DFQATT, SNEGSKA (reference sequence). The CDR3 covers 11 residues. CDR3 amino acids: CSGQGFEGYTF. As DNA, the CDR3 is TGCAGCGGACAGGGTTTTGAGGGCTACACCTTC.

There are a few counts of this clonotype. V is TRBV5-1 and J is TRBJ2-1, with TRBD1 matching 9 bases. Germline V gives CDR1 SGHRS, CDR2 YFSETQ. This CDR3 spans 15 amino acids. The V segment lost 6 bases and the J segment 5 bases; nucleotides outside the gene matches: 9. In DNA form, the CDR3 reads TGCGCCAGCAAAGCCTGGACAGGGGCGGACAATGAGCAGTTCTTC. It specifies CASKAWTGADNEQFF.

This clonotype has only one observation. The rearrangement joins TRBV7-8 to TRBJ2-1; 8 positions agree with TRBD2. The J segment lost 9 bases and the V segment lost 2 bases, leaving 15 bases of the junction unmatched. Germline values: CDR1 SGHVS, CDR2 FQNEAQ. CDR3 length: 17 amino acids. CDR3 amino acids: CASSLNRGGRKIGEQFF. The CDR3, as DNA: TGTGCCAGCAGCTTAAATCGCGGCGGGAGGAAAATTGGTGAGCAGTTCTTC.

This chain joins TRBV7-2 and TRBJ1-4; 9 bases are shared with TRBD1. The germline V gene encodes CDR1 SGHTA and CDR2 FQGNSA. The CDR3 sequence is 14 residues long. V gave up 5 bases and J gave up 8 bases; unmatched junction bases: 6. The CDR3 here is CASSTRGQGEKLFF. The CDR3 coding sequence is TGTGCCAGCAGCACAAGGGGACAGGGAGAAAAACTGTTTTTT.

This clonotype was observed a handful of times. The chain links TRBV12-3 or TRBV12-4 to TRBJ1-5, with 9 bases aligning to TRBD1. The CDR3 contains 14 residues. The ends lost 5 bases at V and 4 bases at J; junction bases unmatched: 3. CDR3 amino acids: CASSGTGRNQPQHF. CDR3 bases: TGTGCCAGCAGTGGGACAGGGAGAAATCAGCCCCAGCATTTT.

The genes are TRBV7-9 and TRBJ2-7; no definite D call. Germline CDR1 and CDR2: SEHNR and FQNEAQ (reference sequence). The CDR3 covers 14 residues. Trimming took 5 bases from V and 3 from J, leaving 14 bases between them. The CDR3 nucleotides read TGTGCCAGCAGCCGAACCCTCGGCGGCTACGAGCAGTACTTC. This translates into CASSRTLGGYEQYF.

The CDR3 sequence is CATMGQNGNSEAFF. The CDR3 nucleotides are TGTGCCACTATGGGGCAGAACGGTAACTCTGAAGCTTTCTTT. This rearrangement joins TRBV10-3 to TRBJ1-1, with D possibly being TRBD1 (5 bases). CDR3 length: 14 amino acids. Trimming took 10 bases from V and 6 from J, leaving 21 bases between them. The germline gives CDR1 ENHRY, CDR2 SYGVKD.

The chain couples TRBV5-1 to TRBJ1-2; tentatively, D is TRBD1 (5 bases). Germline V gene sequence: CDR1 SGHRS, CDR2 YFSETQ. The CDR3 consists of 14 residues. V was shortened by 3 bases and J by 7 bases, with 16 bases between the two germline ends. This chain's CDR3 is CASSSSPGSGGYTF. In DNA, the CDR3 is TGCGCCAGCAGCTCGTCCCCAGGGTCGGGTGGCTACACCTTC.

V gene TRBV6-5 combines with J gene TRBJ2-2, with a tentative D call TRBD1 (6 bases). Trimming stripped 4 bases from V and 3 bases from J, with 9 bases between. The CDR3 covers 14 residues. CDR1 is MNHEY, CDR2 SVGAGI, per germline. The CDR3 nucleotides read TGTGCCAGCAGTTTTGGACAGTACACCGGGGAGCTGTTTTTT. Amino acid sequence: CASSFGQYTGELFF.